This T cell receptor (beta chain) was captured by sequencing in a study of T cell responses to AZD1222 COVID-19 vaccine (dated by TCRdb to the early 2020s). Regarding the study in general: A total of 233 trial participants underwent TCR sequencing, of whom roughly 210 had received two doses of AZD1222 and some 25 had received two doses of the MenACWY control vaccine. Enrollment into the trials was organized by age into subgroups of 18-55, 56-69 and 70-plus years, and those subgroups contained roughly 150, 30 and 60 TCR-sequenced participants, respectively.

V lost 7 bases and J lost 5 bases; the stretch between them is 14 bases long. CDR1 MNHEY and CDR2 SVGAGI are derived from the germline V gene. Its CDR3 holds 13 amino acids, cysteine through phenylalanine. CDR3 DNA is the only sequence kept; it has 39 bases, read in frame from the first base. This specimen's time point label, per the study, means: about 28 days (+/-7) after the second vaccine dose. AZD1222 recipients given second doses at about 4 weeks or at about 12 weeks were pooled, since spike-specific TCR depth and breadth were not found to differ between the two schedules. Vaccinee samples came from UK trials COV001 and COV002, including a single-blind randomized controlled phase 2/3 trial of AZD1222 (ChAdOx1 nCoV-19) in healthy adults. For TCRbeta chain sequencing, PBMC samples from trial participants were taken at day 0 and at day 28 after the second dose. Broader findings and caveats from the paper: After two AZD1222 doses, spike-specific TCR breadth and depth were significantly higher than at day 0 and than in MenACWY recipients. CD4 TCRs associated with the vaccine covered the entire spike protein, and the dominant responses were in regions 160-218 and 743-854. Reportedly, almost half of the unique spike-specific TCRs recognized epitopes lying outside the regions that are mutated in the B.1.351 and B.1.1.7 variants. Conclusions about previously exposed vaccinees are limited because only six or seven AZD1222 recipients were SARS-CoV-2 seropositive at baseline. Participants were mostly white British and included more females than males, and it was suggested by the authors that clonal diversity may have been underestimated. In the small 56-69-year group, the increase in depth fell short of significance, most likely because of low power. No day 14 peak-response samples were available, so repertoires were characterized only after the peak T cell response.

Points on this clone: It has no known antigen specificity. The record has no base qualities; no much larger clone is one base away.

The CDR3 regions of human TCRbeta chains were analyzed by immunosequencing. The study's processing was this. Repertoire TCRs were checked for matches against a reference library of SARS-CoV-2-specific TCRs that had been generated using the MIRA antigen-specificity platform. Breadth was defined as the fraction of unique TCRs that were SARS-CoV-2-associated, and depth was defined as the fraction of total T cells that were SARS-CoV-2-associated. Using the MIRA data, each spike-specific TCR was assigned both to the spike region to which the TCR was reactive and to a CD4 or CD8 class. Log10-transformed breadth and depth values were compared by one-way ANOVA with Sidak's multiple comparisons tests. This immuneACCESS table, as held by TCRdb, lists in-frame sequences with V and J called but not all clones. Of the missing ones, under half trace to an unresolved V gene in checked studies; the others have no known cause. From that table come the V and J calls and clone size; the DNA was used to work out D and trimming. This sample has about 160,000 clones in its table, and over 75% of those were observed once. The ten largest clones take up approximately 4.5% of the sample.

This chain is built from TRBV6-5 and TRBJ1-1, and TRBD1 may be the D gene, going by 5 matching bases. The sequence was collected from an adult who received the AZD1222 COVID-19 vaccine. Source: peripheral blood, taken 28 days after the second AZD1222 dose. The CDR3 has the sequence CASILRVGTEAFF. The DNA sequence is given as TGTGCCAGCATTCTCAGGGTAGGGACTGAAGCTTTCTTT.